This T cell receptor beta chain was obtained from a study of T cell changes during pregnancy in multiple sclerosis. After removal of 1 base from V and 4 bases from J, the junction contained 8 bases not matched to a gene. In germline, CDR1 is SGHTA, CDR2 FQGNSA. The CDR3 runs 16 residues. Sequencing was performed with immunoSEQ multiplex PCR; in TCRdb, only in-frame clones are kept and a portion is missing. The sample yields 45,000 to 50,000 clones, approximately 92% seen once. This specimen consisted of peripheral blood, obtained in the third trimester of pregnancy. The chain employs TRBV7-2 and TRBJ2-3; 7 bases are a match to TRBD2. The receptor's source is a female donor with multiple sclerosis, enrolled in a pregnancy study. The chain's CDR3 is CASSLGAGAGADTQYF. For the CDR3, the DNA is TGTGCCAGCAGCTTAGGGGCGGGAGCAGGAGCAGATACGCAGTATTTT.